Given below is one TCR beta chain in context. A much larger clone sits a single nucleotide away, making a read error possible. Arm-PCR of CDR3 regions with iRepertoire HTBI primers generated TCR beta libraries. TCRdb reprocessed the multiplex PCR reads via MiXCR and lists one record per CDR3 protein. The sample has about 470,000 distinct CDR3 sequences; roughly 21% are singletons. Sample time point: persistent/refractory GD, antithyroid drugs over 5 years with positive TRAb. With RNA extracted from PBMCs as input, the TCR library was made. These data originate in a study of regulatory T cells in long-lasting Graves disease. This CDR3 comprises 14 residues. Germline V gene sequence: CDR1 PRHDT, CDR2 FYEKMQ (reference sequence).

J is TRBJ2-4 and V is TRBV13, with D possibly TRBD2 on 5 matching bases. The TCR sequence derives from a female donor with Graves disease. The source material was peripheral blood mononuclear cells (PBMCs), sampled when the disease was refractory, from a patient treated with antithyroid drugs. CDR3 in DNA: TGTGCCAGCAGCTTACAGGCTAGCCGACCACATCTCGACTTC. The encoded protein is CASSLQASRPHLDF.